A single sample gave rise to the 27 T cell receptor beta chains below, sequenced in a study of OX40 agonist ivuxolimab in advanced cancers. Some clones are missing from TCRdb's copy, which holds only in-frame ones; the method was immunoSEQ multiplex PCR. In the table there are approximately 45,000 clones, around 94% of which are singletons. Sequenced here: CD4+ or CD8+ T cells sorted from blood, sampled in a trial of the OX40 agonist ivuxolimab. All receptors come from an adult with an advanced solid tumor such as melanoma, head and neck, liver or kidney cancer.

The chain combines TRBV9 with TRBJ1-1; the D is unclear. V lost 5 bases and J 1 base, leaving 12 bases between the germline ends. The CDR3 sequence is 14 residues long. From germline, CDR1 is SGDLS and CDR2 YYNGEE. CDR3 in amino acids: CASSNGRRNTEAFF. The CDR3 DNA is TGTGCCAGCAGTAACGGACGGAGGAACACTGAAGCTTTCTTT.

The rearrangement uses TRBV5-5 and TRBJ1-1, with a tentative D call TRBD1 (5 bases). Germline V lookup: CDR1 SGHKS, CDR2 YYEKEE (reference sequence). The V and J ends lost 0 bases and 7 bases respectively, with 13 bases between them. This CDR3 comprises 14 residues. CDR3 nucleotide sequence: TGTGCCAGCAGCTTGGATGGGGCAGGGTTTGAAGCTTTCTTT. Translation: CASSLDGAGFEAFF.

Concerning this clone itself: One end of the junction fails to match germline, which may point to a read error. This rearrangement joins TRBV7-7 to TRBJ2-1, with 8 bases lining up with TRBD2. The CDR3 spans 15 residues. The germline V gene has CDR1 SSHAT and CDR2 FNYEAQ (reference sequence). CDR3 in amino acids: CASSLSGTNYNEQFF. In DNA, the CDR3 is TGTGCTAGCAGCCTTAGCGGGACGAACTACAATGAGCAGTTCTTC. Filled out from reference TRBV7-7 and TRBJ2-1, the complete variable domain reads GAGVSQSPRYKVTKRGQDVTLRCDPISSHATLYWYQQALGQGPEFLTYFNYEAQPDKSGLPSDRFSAERPEGSISTLTIQRTEQRDSAMYRCASSLSGTNYNEQFFGPGTRLTVL.

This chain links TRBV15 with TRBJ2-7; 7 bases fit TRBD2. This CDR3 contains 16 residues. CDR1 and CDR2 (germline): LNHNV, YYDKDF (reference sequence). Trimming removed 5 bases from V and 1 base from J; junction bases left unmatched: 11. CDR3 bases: TGTGCCACCAGCCAATTCGGGGCCGGGGGGTCCTACGAGCAGTACTTC. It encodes CATSQFGAGGSYEQYF.

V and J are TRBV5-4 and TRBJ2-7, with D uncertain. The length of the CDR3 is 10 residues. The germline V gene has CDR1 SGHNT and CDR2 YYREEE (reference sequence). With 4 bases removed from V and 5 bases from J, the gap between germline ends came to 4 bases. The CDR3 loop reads CASSGDEQYF. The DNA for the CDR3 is TGTGCCAGCAGCGGAGACGAGCAGTACTTC.

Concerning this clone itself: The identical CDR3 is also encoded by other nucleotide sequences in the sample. The CDR3 region has the DNA TGCGCCAGCAGCCTGGCGGGCGAGCAGTACTTC. Protein sequence: CASSLAGEQYF. The chain carries TRBV5-1 and TRBJ2-7; possible D gene TRBD2, 5 bases. The CDR3 loop spans 11 amino acids. Germline-derived CDR1 and CDR2 are SGHRS and YFSETQ. V was pared by 4 bases and J by 6 bases, with 8 bases between.

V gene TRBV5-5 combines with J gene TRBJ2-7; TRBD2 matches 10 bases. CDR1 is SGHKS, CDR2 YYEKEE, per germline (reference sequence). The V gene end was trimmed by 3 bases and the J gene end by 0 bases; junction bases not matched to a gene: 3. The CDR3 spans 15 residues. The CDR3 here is CASSSGLANSYEQYF. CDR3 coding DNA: TGTGCCAGCAGCTCGGGACTAGCGAACTCCTACGAGCAGTACTTC.

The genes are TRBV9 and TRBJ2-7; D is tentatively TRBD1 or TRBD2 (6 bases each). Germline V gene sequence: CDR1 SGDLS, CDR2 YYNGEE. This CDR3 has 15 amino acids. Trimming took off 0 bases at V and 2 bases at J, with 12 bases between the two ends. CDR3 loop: CASSVAAEGAYEQYF. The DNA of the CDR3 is TGTGCCAGCAGCGTAGCAGCGGAGGGGGCCTACGAGCAGTACTTC. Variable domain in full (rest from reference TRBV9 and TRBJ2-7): DSGVTQTPKHLITATGQRVTLRCSPRSGDLSVYWYQQSLDQGLQFLIQYYNGEERAKGNILERFSAQQFPDLHSELNLSSLELGDSALYFCASSVAAEGAYEQYFGPGTRLTVT.

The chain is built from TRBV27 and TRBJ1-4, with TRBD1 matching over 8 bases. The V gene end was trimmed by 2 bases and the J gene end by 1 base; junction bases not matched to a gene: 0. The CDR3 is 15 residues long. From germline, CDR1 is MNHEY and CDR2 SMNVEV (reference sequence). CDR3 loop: CASSLTGGTNEKLFF. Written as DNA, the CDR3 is TGTGCCAGCAGTTTAACAGGGGGAACTAATGAAAAACTGTTTTTT. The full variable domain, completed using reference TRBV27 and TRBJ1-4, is EAQVTQNPRYLITVTGKKLTVTCSQNMNHEYMSWYRQDPGLGLRQIYYSMNVEVTDKGDVPEGYKVSRKEKRNFPLILESPSPNQTSLYFCASSLTGGTNEKLFFGSGTQLSVL.

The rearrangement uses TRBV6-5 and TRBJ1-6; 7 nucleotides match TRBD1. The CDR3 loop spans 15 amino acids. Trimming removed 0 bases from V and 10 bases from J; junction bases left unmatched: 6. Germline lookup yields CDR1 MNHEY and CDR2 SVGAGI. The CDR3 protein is CASSYSIQGGSPLHF. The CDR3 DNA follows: TGTGCCAGCAGTTACTCGATCCAGGGGGGCTCACCCCTCCACTTT.

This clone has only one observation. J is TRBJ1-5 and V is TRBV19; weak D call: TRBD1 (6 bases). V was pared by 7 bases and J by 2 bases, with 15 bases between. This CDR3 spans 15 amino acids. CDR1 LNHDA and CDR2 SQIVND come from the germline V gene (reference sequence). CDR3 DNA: TGTGCCAGTACCCCCGGAGAGGGGGGCAATCAGCCCCAGCATTTT. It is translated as CASTPGEGGNQPQHF.

CDR3 residues: CASSGLEPSYEQYF. CDR3 bases: TGTGCCAGCAGTGGACTAGAGCCGTCCTACGAGCAGTACTTC. The rearrangement uses TRBV6-1 and TRBJ2-7; a possible D gene is TRBD2 (6 bases). V was clipped by 4 bases and J by 1 base, with 11 bases between them. The CDR3 covers 14 residues. Germline V gene lookup returns CDR1 MNHNS and CDR2 SASEGT.

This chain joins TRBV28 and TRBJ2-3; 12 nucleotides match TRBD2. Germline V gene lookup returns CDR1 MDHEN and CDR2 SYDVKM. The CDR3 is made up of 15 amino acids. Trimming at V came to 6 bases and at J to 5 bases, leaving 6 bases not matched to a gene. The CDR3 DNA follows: TGTGCCAGCAGCTGGCTAGCGGGAGGGGGAGATACGCAGTATTTT. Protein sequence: CASSWLAGGGDTQYF.

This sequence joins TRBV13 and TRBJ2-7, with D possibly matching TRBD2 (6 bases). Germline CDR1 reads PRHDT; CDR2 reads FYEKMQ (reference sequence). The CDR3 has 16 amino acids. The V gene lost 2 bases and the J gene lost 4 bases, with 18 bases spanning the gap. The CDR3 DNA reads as TGTGCCAGCAGCTTAACGATGGAGGGATTTGATTACGAGCAGTACTTC. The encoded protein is CASSLTMEGFDYEQYF.

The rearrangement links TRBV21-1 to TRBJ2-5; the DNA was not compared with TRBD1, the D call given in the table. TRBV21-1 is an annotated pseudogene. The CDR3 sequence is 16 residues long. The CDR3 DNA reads TGTGCCAGCAGCAAAGAGAAGTCAGGGGGCGAAGAGACCCAGTACTTC. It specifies CASSKEKSGGEETQYF.

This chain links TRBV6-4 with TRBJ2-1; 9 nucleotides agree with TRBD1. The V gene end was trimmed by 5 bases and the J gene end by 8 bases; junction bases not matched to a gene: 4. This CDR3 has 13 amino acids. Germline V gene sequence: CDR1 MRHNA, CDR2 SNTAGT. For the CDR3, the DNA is TGTGCCAGCAGTTACAGACAGGGGGATGAGCAGTTCTTC. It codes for CASSYRQGDEQFF.

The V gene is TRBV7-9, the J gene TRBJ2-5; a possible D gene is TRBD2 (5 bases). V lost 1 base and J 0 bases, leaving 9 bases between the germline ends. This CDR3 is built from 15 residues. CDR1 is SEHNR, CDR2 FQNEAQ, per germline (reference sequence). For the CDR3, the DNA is TGTGCCAGCAGCTTAGGGGAGAAGTACCAAGAGACCCAGTACTTC. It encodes CASSLGEKYQETQYF.

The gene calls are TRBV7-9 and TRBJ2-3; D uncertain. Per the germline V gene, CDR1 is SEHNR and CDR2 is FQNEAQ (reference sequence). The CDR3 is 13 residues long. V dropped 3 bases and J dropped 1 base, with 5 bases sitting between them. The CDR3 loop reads CASSFLRTDTQYF. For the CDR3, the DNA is TGTGCCAGCAGCTTTTTGCGCACAGATACGCAGTATTTT.

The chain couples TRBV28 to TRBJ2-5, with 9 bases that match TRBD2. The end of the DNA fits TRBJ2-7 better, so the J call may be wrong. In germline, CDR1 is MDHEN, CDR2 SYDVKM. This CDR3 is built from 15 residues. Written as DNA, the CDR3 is TGTGCCAGCAACCCGGGACTAGCAACGGTCTACGAGCAGTACTTC. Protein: CASNPGLATVYEQYF.

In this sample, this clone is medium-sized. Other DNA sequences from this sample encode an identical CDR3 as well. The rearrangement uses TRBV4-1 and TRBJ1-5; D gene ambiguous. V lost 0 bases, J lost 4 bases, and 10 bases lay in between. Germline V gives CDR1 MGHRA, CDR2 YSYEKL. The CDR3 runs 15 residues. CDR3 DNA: TGCGCCAGCAGCCAAGAAGCAGGAAATAATCAGCCCCAGCATTTT. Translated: CASSQEAGNNQPQHF.

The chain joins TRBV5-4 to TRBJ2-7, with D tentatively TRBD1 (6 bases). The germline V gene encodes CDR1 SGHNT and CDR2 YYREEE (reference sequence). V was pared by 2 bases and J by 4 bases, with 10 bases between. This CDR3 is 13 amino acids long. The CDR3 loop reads CASSLTGQYEQYF. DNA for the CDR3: TGTGCCAGCAGCTTAACAGGGCAATACGAGCAGTACTTC.

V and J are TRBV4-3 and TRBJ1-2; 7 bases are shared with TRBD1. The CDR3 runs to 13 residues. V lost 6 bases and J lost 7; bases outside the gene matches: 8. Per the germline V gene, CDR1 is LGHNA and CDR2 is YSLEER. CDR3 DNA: TGCGCCAGCAGGCAGGACAGGCTGAGTGGCTACACCTTC. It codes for CASRQDRLSGYTF.

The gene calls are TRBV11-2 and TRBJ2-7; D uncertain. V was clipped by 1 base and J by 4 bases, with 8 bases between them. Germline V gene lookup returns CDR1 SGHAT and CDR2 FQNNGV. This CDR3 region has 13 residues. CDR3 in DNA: TGTGCCAGCAGCTTAGGGGAACTGTACGAGCAGTACTTC. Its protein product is CASSLGELYEQYF. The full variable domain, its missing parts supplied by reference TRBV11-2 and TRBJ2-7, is EAGVAQSPRYKIIEKRQSVAFWCNPISGHATLYWYQQILGQGPKLLIQFQNNGVVDDSQLPKDRFSAERLKGVDSTLKIQPAKLEDSAVYLCASSLGELYEQYFGPGTRLTVT.

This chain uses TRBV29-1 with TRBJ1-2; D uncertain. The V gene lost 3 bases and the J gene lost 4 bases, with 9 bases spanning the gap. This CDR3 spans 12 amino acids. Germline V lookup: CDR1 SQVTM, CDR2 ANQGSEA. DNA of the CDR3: TGCAGCGTTGATATGGACGGCTATGGCTACACCTTC. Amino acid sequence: CSVDMDGYGYTF.

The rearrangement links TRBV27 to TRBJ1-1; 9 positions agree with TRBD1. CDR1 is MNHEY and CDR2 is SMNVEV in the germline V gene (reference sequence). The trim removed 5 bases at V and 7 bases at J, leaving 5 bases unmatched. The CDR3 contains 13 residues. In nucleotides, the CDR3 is TGTGCCAGCAGTCCGCGGACAGGGGATGAAGCTTTCTTT. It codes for CASSPRTGDEAFF.

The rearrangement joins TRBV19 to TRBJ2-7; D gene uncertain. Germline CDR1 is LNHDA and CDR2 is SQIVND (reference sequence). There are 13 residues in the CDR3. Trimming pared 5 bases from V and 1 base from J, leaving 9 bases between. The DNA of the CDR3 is TGTGCCAGTAGTGTTGGGCTATCCTACGAGCAGTACTTC. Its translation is CASSVGLSYEQYF. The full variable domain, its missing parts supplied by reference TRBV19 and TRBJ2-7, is DGGITQSPKYLFRKEGQNVTLSCEQNLNHDAMYWYRQDPGQGLRLIYYSQIVNDFQKGDIAEGYSVSREKKESFPLTVTSAQKNPTAFYLCASSVGLSYEQYFGPGTRLTVT.

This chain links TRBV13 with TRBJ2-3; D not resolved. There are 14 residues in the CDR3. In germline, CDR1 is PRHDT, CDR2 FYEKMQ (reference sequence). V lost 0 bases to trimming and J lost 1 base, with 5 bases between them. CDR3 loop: CASSLGRGTDTQYF. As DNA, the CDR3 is TGTGCCAGCAGCTTAGGCCGCGGCACAGATACGCAGTATTTT.